The rows below give T cell receptor beta chains drawn from one sample of a study of T cell responses to AZD1222 COVID-19 vaccine. Method: immunoSEQ multiplex PCR; TCRdb's copy keeps in-frame clones and lacks some. The data contain 90,000 to 110,000 clones, roughly nine tenths of them singletons. Sequencing was performed on peripheral blood, taken on day 0 of AZD1222 vaccination. The source is an adult in good health. CDR3s leave out the opening cysteine and the closing phenylalanine or tryptophan.

j_call | v_call | cdr3_aa
TRBJ1-6 | TRBV5-6 | ASQSYNSPLH
TRBJ2-1 | TRBV28 | ASAGRSYNEQF
TRBJ2-3 | TRBV7-3 | ASSPGQGSTDTQY
TRBJ1-3 | TRBV5-1 | ASSLRGRTSGNTIY
TRBJ2-3 | TRBV5-1 | ASSFTGTDTQY
TRBJ2-1 | TRBV5-1 | ASSLLAANEQF
TRBJ1-3 | TRBV2 | ASSIGPDVWNTIY
TRBJ1-2 | TRBV7-9 | ASSLGAGSRGYGYT
TRBJ1-1 | TRBV4-3 | ASSQEPWGGRPTEAF
TRBJ2-3 | TRBV5-1 | ASSPGTVTDTQY
TRBJ1-1 | TRBV29-1 | SVDRANTEAF
TRBJ2-7 | TRBV9 | ASSPSAGASYEQY
TRBJ2-2 | TRBV5-1 | ASSLRGHGNTGELF